This T cell receptor beta chain comes out of a study of blood T cells in healthy people across ages. Sample-barcoded 5' priming and a J-beta primer mix drove a second PCR of about 7 to 12 cycles. A template-switch adaptor that had 12 random nucleotides put a tag on each cDNA molecule. In TCRdb, the 5' RACE reads were re-called with MiXCR into one record per CDR3 protein. The data show 650,000 to 700,000 distinct CDR3 sequences, about 34% seen once. From germline, CDR1 is ENHRY and CDR2 SYGVKD. Trimming cost V 0 bases and J 3 bases, with 9 bases left between them. CDR3 size: 14 residues. Findings and caveats of the study: The lack of PBMC sorting stopped any conclusive naive versus antigen-experienced comparison.

Per sample, a minimum of 6.5 million PBMCs were isolated. No fewer than 6 micrograms of total RNA were isolated from every sample. The sample holds many counts of this clonotype. Its target is unknown. Sequencing used blood. This TCR was sampled from a woman of 80 years or more in good health. The chain uses TRBV10-3 and TRBJ2-7; a weak D match, TRBD2 (5 bases). The CDR3 region has the DNA TGTGCCATCAGTGAGTCTGGGAGAGACTACGAGCAGTACTTC. As protein: CAISESGRDYEQYF.